A selection of T cell receptor beta chains follows, all from one sample in a study of blood T cell repertoires in COVID-19. Using immunoSEQ multiplex PCR, the repertoire was profiled, and TCRdb retains in-frame clones only, with some absent. The profile shows about 200,000 clones, about 86% of them singletons. Sequencing was performed on peripheral blood. All receptors come from a woman in her seventies with acute or convalescent COVID-19. CDR3s leave out the opening cysteine and the closing phenylalanine or tryptophan. Part of the rows lack a size; the others show once, few, many or a class for expanded clones.

J gene	clone size	V gene	CDR3 protein
TRBJ2-2	NA	TRBV13	ASSLLRVSDTGELF
TRBJ1-2	NA	TRBV5-1	ASRSSYADHYGYT
TRBJ2-3	NA	TRBV2	ASSGPSGRAGGTQY
TRBJ1-1	NA	TRBV2	ASTEGRPTRTSAEAF
TRBJ2-1	NA	TRBV7-9	ASSLARQVSYNEQF
TRBJ2-3	NA	TRBV7-3	ASSLGAGTDTQY
TRBJ1-5	NA	TRBV4-1	ASSKTLTGGSNQPQH
TRBJ1-2	NA	TRBV7-9	ASSHRGGAIPRSYGYT
TRBJ2-2	once	TRBV5-1	ASSLDPRPVTGELF
TRBJ2-7	NA	TRBV13	ASSSSGRATYEQY
TRBJ2-5	NA	TRBV2	ASSALQETQY
TRBJ1-2	NA	TRBV18	ASSPTGAKNYGYT
TRBJ1-2	NA	TRBV6-1	ASSEYRQGNYGYT
TRBJ1-1	few	TRBV6-5	ASSHKMNTEAF
TRBJ2-6	NA	TRBV11-2	ASSLDFRPGANVLT
TRBJ1-1	NA	TRBV6-2/TRBV6-3	ASSYPFGQGNTEAF
TRBJ1-6	NA	TRBV7-2	ASSAVPTGSNSPLH
TRBJ2-1	NA	TRBV2	ASSPYNEQF
TRBJ1-1	NA	TRBV5-1	ASNPTGGENTEAF
TRBJ1-2	once	TRBV5-6	ASSPDTYGYT
TRBJ2-7	NA	TRBV7-9	ASSLVAQGAGEQY
TRBJ2-5	NA	TRBV3-1/TRBV3-2	ASSQEQAGGQETQY
TRBJ1-1	NA	TRBV2	ARGQGMTEAF
TRBJ1-1	once	TRBV5-1	ASSQAGGNTEAF
TRBJ1-2	NA	TRBV6-1	ASSEDMDYGYT
TRBJ1-1	NA	TRBV9	ASSVIQGMNTEAF
TRBJ1-2	NA	TRBV9	ASSDRQGRYTGYGYT
TRBJ2-5	NA	TRBV5-1	ASTFGGDKKQETQY
TRBJ1-2	NA	TRBV5-1	ASSSEQGGIYGYT
TRBJ1-3	NA	TRBV7-9	ASSLRGAGLGNTIY
TRBJ2-6	NA	TRBV23-1	ASSLKGGSGANVLT
TRBJ2-3	NA	TRBV5-1	ASSLDGTSTDTQY
TRBJ2-5	few	TRBV27	ASSPGAAWETQY
TRBJ1-6	NA	TRBV18	ASSPSTGLDSPLH